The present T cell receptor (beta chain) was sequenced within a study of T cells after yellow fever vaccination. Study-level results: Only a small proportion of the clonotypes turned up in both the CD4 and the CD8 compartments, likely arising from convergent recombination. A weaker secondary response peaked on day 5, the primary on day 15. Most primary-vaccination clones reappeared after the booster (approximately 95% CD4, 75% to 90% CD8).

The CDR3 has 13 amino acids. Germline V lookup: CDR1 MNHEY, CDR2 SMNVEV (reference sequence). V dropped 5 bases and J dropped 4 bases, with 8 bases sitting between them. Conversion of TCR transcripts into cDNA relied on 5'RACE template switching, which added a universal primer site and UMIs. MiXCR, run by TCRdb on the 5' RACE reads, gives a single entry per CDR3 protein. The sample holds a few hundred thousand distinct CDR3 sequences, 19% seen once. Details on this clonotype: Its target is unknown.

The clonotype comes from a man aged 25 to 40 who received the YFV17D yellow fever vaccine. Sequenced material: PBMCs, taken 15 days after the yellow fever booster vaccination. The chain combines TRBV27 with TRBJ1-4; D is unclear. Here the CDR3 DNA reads TGTGCCAGCAGTACCCGGCGTAATGAAAAACTGTTTTTT. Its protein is CASSTRRNEKLFF. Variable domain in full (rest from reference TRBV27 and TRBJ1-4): EAQVTQNPRYLITVTGKKLTVTCSQNMNHEYMSWYRQDPGLGLRQIYYSMNVEVTDKGDVPEGYKVSRKEKRNFPLILESPSPNQTSLYFCASSTRRNEKLFFGSGTQLSVL.